The 10 T cell receptor beta chains presented below share a single source sample, sequenced in a study of cytomegalovirus exposure and HLA in healthy donors. 13 Jbeta primers and 60 Vbeta primers were used for the PCR. TCRdb's copy holds only in-frame clones and misses some; the assay was immunoSEQ multiplex PCR. This table holds some 110,000 clones, about 81% found once. Sample: PBMCs. These receptors originate from a woman in her 30s in good health and CMV-seronegative.

This chain uses TRBV9 with TRBJ2-7; 7 nucleotides agree with TRBD1. Germline CDR1 SGDLS, CDR2 YYNGEE. With 0 bases clipped from V and 3 bases from J, the junction kept 6 bases outside the gene matches. There are 15 residues in the CDR3. CDR3 protein: CASSVDPTGIYEQYF. DNA of the CDR3: TGTGCCAGCAGCGTAGACCCGACAGGGATCTACGAGCAGTACTTC.

This chain uses TRBV14 with TRBJ2-5, with D tentatively TRBD2 (6 bases). Germline CDR1 and CDR2: SGHDN and FVKESK. Between the trimmed V and J ends, which lost 5 bases and 5 bases, there was a span of 15 bases. The CDR3 has 14 amino acids. DNA of the CDR3: TGTGCCAGCAGCGTCCGACTAGATAGGGAGACCCAGTACTTC. Residues: CASSVRLDRETQYF. The whole variable domain, remainder taken from reference TRBV14 and TRBJ2-5, is EAGVTQFPSHSVIEKGQTVTLRCDPISGHDNLYWYRRVMGKEIKFLLHFVKESKQDESGMPNNRFLAERTGGTYSTLKVQPAELEDSGVYFCASSVRLDRETQYFGPGTRLLVL.

The chain uses TRBV11-2 and TRBJ1-1, with no clear D. The length of the CDR3 is 13 residues. Germline V lookup: CDR1 SGHAT, CDR2 FQNNGV. The V gene lost 0 bases and the J gene lost 11 bases, with 13 bases spanning the gap. As DNA, the CDR3 is TGTGCCAGCAGCTTAGACAGAGGGCCTGGGGCTTTCTTT. Translated, it gives CASSLDRGPGAFF. Based on the CDR3 plus reference TRBV11-2 and TRBJ1-1, the full variable domain is EAGVAQSPRYKIIEKRQSVAFWCNPISGHATLYWYQQILGQGPKLLIQFQNNGVVDDSQLPKDRFSAERLKGVDSTLKIQPAKLEDSAVYLCASSLDRGPGAFFGQGTRLTVV.

This clone was observed a few times. The chain links TRBV27 to TRBJ1-1; 8 bases match TRBD1. The CDR3 spans 15 residues. Germline CDR1 is MNHEY and CDR2 is SMNVEV (reference sequence). V shed 4 bases and J 1 base; nucleotides not matched to a gene: 5. The CDR3 nucleotides are TGTGCCAGCAGTTACAGGGGGGGATCGAACACTGAAGCTTTCTTT. It codes for CASSYRGGSNTEAFF.

This clone was detected once. The chain links TRBV6-6 to TRBJ1-2; 7 nucleotides agree with TRBD1. This CDR3 comprises 15 residues. Germline V CDR1 and CDR2: MNHNY, SVGAGI (reference sequence). Trimming took 2 bases from V and 6 from J; bases not matched to a gene: 9. The DNA of the CDR3 is TGTGCCAGCAGTTACCCTACCGGGACAGAGGATGGCTACACCTTC. Translation: CASSYPTGTEDGYTF.

The V and J genes are TRBV7-2 and TRBJ2-5; 9 positions agree with TRBD1. The J call is uncertain, as TRBJ2-7 better fits the DNA end. Germline lookup yields CDR1 SGHTA and CDR2 FQGNSA. This CDR3 has 14 amino acids. CDR3 residues: CASIPGTGIYEQYF. The CDR3 coding sequence is TGTGCCAGCATTCCCGGGACAGGGATCTACGAGCAGTACTTC.

V is TRBV4-1 and J is TRBJ2-7; TRBD2 matches 7 bases. The CDR3 consists of 16 residues. Germline V lookup: CDR1 MGHRA, CDR2 YSYEKL. Germline trimming cut 1 base from V and 3 bases from J; bases unmatched to any gene: 9. The CDR3 region has the DNA TGCGCCAGCAGCCAAGGCGGGGCTAGCGGTTACTACGAGCAGTACTTC. It codes for CASSQGGASGYYEQYF.

This clone was detected once. This chain joins TRBV4-1 and TRBJ2-2; TRBD2 matches 10 bases. The CDR3 runs 17 residues. Germline V gives CDR1 MGHRA, CDR2 YSYEKL. J was trimmed by 3 bases and V by 0 bases; bases with no gene match: 4. This CDR3 reads CASSQDSLAGDTGELFF. As DNA, the CDR3 is TGCGCCAGCAGCCAAGATTCCCTAGCGGGAGACACCGGGGAGCTGTTTTTT.

The genes are TRBV7-2 and TRBJ2-3; TRBD2 agrees at 7 bases. CDR1 SGHTA and CDR2 FQGNSA come from the germline V gene. The CDR3 contains 14 residues. V lost 2 bases to trimming and J lost 2 bases; unmatched junction nucleotides: 1. The CDR3 region is CASSLQRDTDTQYF. The CDR3 coding sequence is TGTGCCAGCAGCTTACAGCGGGACACAGATACGCAGTATTTT.

The rearrangement uses TRBV9 and TRBJ1-5; tentatively, D is TRBD1 (5 bases). Germline values: CDR1 SGDLS, CDR2 YYNGEE. The CDR3 contains 14 residues. V dropped 4 bases and J dropped 7 bases, with 15 bases sitting between them. CDR3 in amino acids: CASSPGGSGQPQHF. The CDR3 DNA is TGTGCCAGCAGCCCGGGGGGTTCGGGACAGCCCCAGCATTTT. The variable domain in full, completed from reference TRBV9 and TRBJ1-5, reads DSGVTQTPKHLITATGQRVTLRCSPRSGDLSVYWYQQSLDQGLQFLIQYYNGEERAKGNILERFSAQQFPDLHSELNLSSLELGDSALYFCASSPGGSGQPQHFGDGTRLSIL.